This T cell receptor (beta chain) derives from a study of cytomegalovirus exposure and HLA in healthy donors. Germline V gene sequence: CDR1 ENHRY, CDR2 SYGVKD. The CDR3 extends over 13 amino acids. The V end lost 3 bases, the J end lost 3 bases, and 8 bases lay between the germline ends. Remarks on this clone: Its antigen is currently unknown.

PCR was performed using 60 Vbeta and 13 Jbeta primers. Authors' data handling: The authors later counted roughly 76 million unique TCR beta chains, some 11 million of them shared. Profiled with immunoSEQ multiplex PCR; TCRdb holds only in-frame clones, not every one. The V and J calls and clone size come from that table; D and trimming were worked out from the DNA. The repertoire consists of around 120,000 clones, with almost 85% occurring once and the leading ten covering approximately 2.8%. Study findings and constraints: In vitro work confirmed that three CMV-associated chains recognize CMV antigens. Accurate predictions that matched the HLA-A and HLA-B alleles of most subjects were reportedly made from TCR beta sequences.

Material: PBMCs. The J gene is TRBJ1-2, the V gene TRBV10-3, with D uncertain. The receptor's source is a boy aged 2 to 10 in good health and CMV-seronegative. The CDR3 nucleotides read TGTGCCATCAGTGAATGGACTTACTATGGCTACACCTTC. Its translation is CAISEWTYYGYTF.